This T cell receptor (beta chain) comes out of a study of human T cells and chemical hapten exposure (dated by TCRdb to the early 2020s). About the investigation overall: For sensitization, 2% DPC in acetone was applied to a 2 cm by 2 cm area of upper inner arm skin. Blood was sampled from patients pre-sensitization (week 0) and at 2, 6 and about 24 weeks after DPC sensitization. Peripheral blood TCR repertoire changes were tracked in vivo in alopecia patients during primary and secondary sensitization to the hapten diphenylcyclopropenone (DPC). Libraries were pooled for sequencing, and per-sample TCR yields varied mainly because of small differences in library volumes within the pool. Patients additionally received weekly therapeutic DPC doses to the scalp throughout the approximately 22-week study period. About 29 alopecia patients gave blood for TCR sequencing at one to four time points (pre-sensitization, 2, 6 and 24 weeks). The mostly female patient cohort included alopecia areata with under or over 50% scalp involvement, alopecia totalis and alopecia universalis. Patch testing was performed on the upper back with Finn chambers containing 0.01% DPC, and the patch tests were scored after 6 days according to International Contact Dermatitis Research Group standards. The full study reports these points: Expanded TCRs formed significantly more large CDR3 similarity clusters than pre-sensitization or healthy control sets, consistent with antigen-driven responses. Alopecia, a presumed autoimmune disease, was present in all patients, so the immune response of the patients might differ from that of healthy individuals. Repeated subsampling changed both the strength of the expansion versus patch-test correlation and the threshold at which the correlation became significant. DPC sensitization did not change the number of TCRs with a frequency above 1 in 1000, and there was no evidence of changes in global repertoire structure. The number of PT1 expanded TCRs positively correlated with patch test score, significant at thresholds 8, 16 and 32 but not 4.

This clonotype showed up many times. No antigen is known for it. No base quality information exists; no much larger clone differs at one position. Per the germline V gene, MNHEY is the CDR1 and SVGAGI is the CDR2. Taken from cysteine to phenylalanine, the CDR3 has 15 residues. Kept here is only the CDR3 DNA, which spans 45 bases and is read in frame from base 1. V and J are truncated by 0 bases and 6 bases respectively, leaving an intervening sequence of 12 bases. To prepare the library, RACE was applied. Sequencer: NextSeq 500. During library preparation, unique molecular identifiers were attached to individual cDNA molecules so that TCRs could be counted in a quantitative, reproducible way. Both TCR alpha and TCR beta chains were sequenced from each blood RNA sample. In the original analysis: A median of roughly 99,000 TCRs per sample was observed, with a range of 23,224 to 690,600. The Decombinator software suite was used to annotate the V, J and CDR3 of the TCR reads. To make PS versus PT1 abundance plots, every sample was subsampled to the same number of TCRs (28,000). Expanded TCRs were defined as absent before sensitization and observed at least eight times at the 2-week time point. TCRdb cleaned the public reads at Q25 with fastp, built clones with MiXCR and kept in-frame beta chains. All rows with the same CDR3 protein become a single entry with the most common DNA and genes. V and J calls and clone size were set by TCRdb, not the authors. The sample has roughly 72,000 distinct CDR3 sequences on record, about 9.3% of them singletons. The ten largest account for 1.1% to 1.5% of the sample.

The time point tag for this specimen amounts to: patch test 1, 2 weeks after DPC sensitization. The sample's treatment or condition, from its label and the paper: therapeutic diphenylcyclopropenone sensitization with weekly scalp DPC. Blood at each patch-test visit was drawn before the patch test was applied. Patients were considered eligible if aged 18 to 70, diagnosed with alopecia and deemed suitable for DPC therapy, and patients were excluded if pregnant. Total RNA was isolated from unfractionated whole blood collected in Tempus Blood RNA tubes. This sequence was found in a woman between 50 and 59 years old with alopecia areata. Some clones in this sample may be carry-over from other donors' samples. The specimen comprised whole blood, sampled in connection with sensitization to the hapten diphenylcyclopropenone (DPC). The V and J genes are TRBV6-5 and TRBJ2-1, with no D gene named confidently. The sequence in DNA is TGTGCCAGCAGTTACTCGCAGGTTCAGGTCAATGAGCAGTTCTTC. Its protein is CASSYSQVQVNEQFF.